Below, 9 T cell receptor beta chains from the same sample are listed, as sequenced in a study of T cells in Graves' hyperthyroidism and ophthalmopathy. From RNA transcripts, TCR beta CDR3 regions were amplified. The HTBI primer set was used in a first-round RT-PCR of the TCR CDR3. TCRdb reprocessed the multiplex PCR reads via MiXCR and lists one record per CDR3 protein. The data hold a few hundred thousand distinct CDR3 sequences, with about a sixth observed a single time. Sequencing used blood. The receptors originated from a woman aged 30 to 39 with Graves' hyperthyroidism.

This chain joins TRBV18 and TRBJ2-7; D possibly corresponds to TRBD1 (8 bases). Germline-derived CDR1 and CDR2 are KGHSH and LQKENI. The V and J ends lost 4 bases and 6 bases respectively, with 19 bases between them. The CDR3 runs 15 residues. The CDR3 region is CASSLSQGGLSEQYF. The CDR3 DNA reads as TGTGCCAGCTCACTTTCACAGGGGGGGTTGTCCGAGCAGTACTTC.

In this sample, this clonotype turned up a few times. This sequence joins TRBV28 and TRBJ2-7, with a weak D call TRBD1 (5 bases). Trimming took 3 bases from V and 6 from J, leaving 12 bases between them. Germline values: CDR1 MDHEN, CDR2 SYDVKM. The CDR3 runs 13 residues. Here the CDR3 DNA reads TGTGCCAGCAGTTTTAGTAGGGGAATCGAGCAGTACTTC. Translating it yields CASSFSRGIEQYF.

The chain employs TRBV29-1 and TRBJ1-2; D call uncertain. Germline-derived CDR1 and CDR2 are SQVTM and ANQGSEA. V lost 4 bases and J 5 bases, leaving 8 bases between the germline ends. This CDR3 comprises 11 residues. CDR3: CSVVGGYGYTF. CDR3 nucleotide sequence: TGCAGCGTTGTGGGCGGGTATGGCTACACCTTC.

This clonotype was detected ten times or more. The chain couples TRBV12-5 to TRBJ2-4, with a possible D match to TRBD2 (6 bases). The CDR3 has 17 residues. The V gene lost 6 bases and the J gene lost 5 bases, with 23 bases spanning the gap. Germline V gene lookup returns CDR1 LGHNT and CDR2 FRNRAP. The CDR3 DNA follows: TGTGCTAGTGGAACTGGCCTGGGGGGAGCTGCCCAAAACATTCAGTACTTC. Its translation is CASGTGLGGAAQNIQYF.

This clonotype appeared a few times. This sequence joins TRBV14 and TRBJ2-5, with D possibly being TRBD2 (5 bases). The germline CDR1 and CDR2 sequences are SGHDN and FVKESK. Trimming pared 5 bases from V and 9 bases from J, leaving 13 bases between. CDR3 length: 12 amino acids. This CDR3 is CASSIQAGAQYF. The CDR3 DNA reads TGTGCCAGCAGCATCCAAGCCGGGGCCCAGTACTTC.

The sample holds a few counts of this clonotype. The chain carries TRBV12-3 or TRBV12-4 and TRBJ2-7; 12 nucleotides align to TRBD2. The CDR3 is made up of 15 amino acids. V gave up 6 bases and J gave up 0 bases; unmatched junction bases: 3. The CDR3 reads CASSQLAGGSYEQYF. In nucleotides, the CDR3 is TGTGCCAGCAGCCAACTAGCGGGAGGCTCCTACGAGCAGTACTTC.

This clonotype has a count of ten or more. The V gene is TRBV13, the J gene TRBJ1-1; D is undetermined. The germline V gene has CDR1 PRHDT and CDR2 FYEKMQ (reference sequence). Trimming removed 2 bases from V and 6 bases from J, with 13 bases in between. The CDR3 loop spans 14 amino acids. The CDR3 sequence is CASSLSGLGSEAFF. As DNA, the CDR3 is TGTGCCAGCAGCTTAAGTGGATTGGGCTCTGAAGCTTTCTTT.

This chain connects TRBV28 to TRBJ2-2; D unresolved. The CDR3 totals 15 residues. Germline V gives CDR1 MDHEN, CDR2 SYDVKM. V gave up 1 base and J gave up 3 bases, with 9 bases separating them. DNA of the CDR3: TGTGCCAGCAGTTTATTCCGGACCTACACCGGGGAGCTGTTTTTT. Protein sequence: CASSLFRTYTGELFF.

Many counts were recorded for this clonotype. V gene TRBV6-2 or TRBV6-3 combines with J gene TRBJ2-1; 7 nucleotides align to TRBD2. The V and J ends lost 6 bases and 5 bases, in that order; junction bases with no gene match: 13. CDR1 MNHEY and CDR2 SVGEGT come from the germline V gene. The CDR3 spans 16 residues. CDR3 bases: TGTGCCAGCAGCAAGAGTCTATTTGCGGGGGACAATGAGCAGTTCTTC. It is translated as CASSKSLFAGDNEQFF.